This is a list of T cell receptor beta chains from one sample in a study of glioma-infiltrating T cells after dendritic cell vaccination. Using immunoSEQ multiplex PCR, the repertoire was profiled, and TCRdb retains in-frame clones only, with some absent. Of approximately 85,000 clones detected, approximately 81% appear once; the ten largest clones hold 8.5%. The source material was blood, sampled after dendritic cell vaccination. All receptors derive from a human donor with glioblastoma. Both conserved end residues are part of each CDR3. The order of the fields is V gene, D gene, clone size, J gene, CDR3 DNA, CDR3 protein. The D gene is left open where the match is weak. Some rows have no size entry. The others give once, few or many, or a class for an expanded clone.

>TRBV5-1|NA|NA|TRBJ2-2
TGCGCCAGCAGCTTGATTCCCGGGATGAACACCGGGGAGCTGTTTTTT
CASSLIPGMNTGELFF
>TRBV7-6|NA|NA|TRBJ2-2
TGTGCCAGCAGCTGGGCAGCGGACACCGGGGAGCTGTTTTTT
CASSWAADTGELFF
>TRBV5-1|NA|few|TRBJ1-1
TGCGCCAGCAGCTTGCGGACAATGAACACTGAAGCTTTCTTT
CASSLRTMNTEAFF
>TRBV11-1|TRBD2|once|TRBJ2-7
TGTGCCAGCAGCTTCTCTAGCGGGACTAGCTCCTACGAGCAGTACTTC
CASSFSSGTSSYEQYF
>TRBV7-3|TRBD1|NA|TRBJ2-1
TGTGCCAGCAGCACCCGGACAGGGATTAGCTCCTACAATGAGCAGTTCTTC
CASSTRTGISSYNEQFF
>TRBV9|NA|NA|TRBJ2-2
TGTGCCAGCAGCGGCCCTACCGGGGGCACCGGGGAGCTGTTTTTT
CASSGPTGGTGELFF
>TRBV6-4|TRBD1|NA|TRBJ2-3
TGTGCCAGCAGTGATGACAGGGGCGATATAGCTACGCAGTATTTT
CASSDDRGDIATQYF
>TRBV19|TRBD2|NA|TRBJ2-5
TGTGCCAGTAGTATAGGTGGCGGGAGGTACGAGACCCAGTACTTC
CASSIGGGRYETQYF
>TRBV9|NA|NA|TRBJ2-2
TGTGCCAGCAGCCCCTCGCGGCTGGGACTGGCCACCGGGGAGCTGTTTTTT
CASSPSRLGLATGELFF
>TRBV18|NA|once|TRBJ2-7
TGTGCCAGCTCACCCCAGAGAGGCAGAATCGCCTACGAGCAGTACTTC
CASSPQRGRIAYEQYF
>TRBV7-9|NA|NA|TRBJ1-5
TGTGCCAGCAGCTTAGATTTTGGGGGGGCTAGCAATCAGCCCCAGCATTTT
CASSLDFGGASNQPQHF
>TRBV18|TRBD2|NA|TRBJ2-1
TGTGCCAGCTCACTACTTAGCGGGGACAATGAGCAGTTCTTC
CASSLLSGDNEQFF
>TRBV5-1|NA|NA|TRBJ1-3
TGCGCCAGCAGCTTGGACAGGGATGGAAACACCATATATTTT
CASSLDRDGNTIYF
>TRBV27|TRBD1|once|TRBJ1-5
TGTGCCAGCAGTTTCGGACAGGGGGGGGATCAGCCCCAGCATTTT
CASSFGQGGDQPQHF
>TRBV14|NA|NA|TRBJ1-2
TGTGCCAGCAGCCCCCTTGATTGGATGGGCGGCTACACCTTC
CASSPLDWMGGYTF
>TRBV28|TRBD1|NA|TRBJ1-2
TGTGCCAGCAGGGGACAGCTCTATGGCTACACCTTC
CASRGQLYGYTF
>TRBV5-1|NA|NA|TRBJ1-4
TGCGCCAGCAGCTTGGGTCCCACGGGAAATGAAAAACTGTTTTTT
CASSLGPTGNEKLFF
>TRBV2|TRBD1|NA|TRBJ1-2
TGTGCCAGCAGCGGGACAGCCAACTATGGCTACACCTTC
CASSGTANYGYTF
>TRBV19|TRBD1|NA|TRBJ2-7
TGTGCCAGTAGTATCGGGGACAGGGGCGCCTACGAGCAGTACTTC
CASSIGDRGAYEQYF
>TRBV15|NA|NA|TRBJ1-2
TGTGCCACCAGCAGAGGAGGGGGGGACTATGGCTACACCTTC
CATSRGGGDYGYTF
>TRBV4-3|NA|few|TRBJ1-2
TGCGCCAGCAGCCAAGATGCATCCCCAGAATTCTATGGCTACACCTTC
CASSQDASPEFYGYTF
>TRBV29-1|TRBD1|NA|TRBJ1-1
TGCAGCGTTGAAGATACCGGACAGGGTTTGGGCACTGAAGCTTTCTTT
CSVEDTGQGLGTEAFF
>TRBV4-3|TRBD1|NA|TRBJ1-1
TGCGCCAGCAGCCAAGATGGGACAGGCCTTGAAGCTTTCTTT
CASSQDGTGLEAFF
>TRBV7-9|TRBD1|NA|TRBJ2-1
TGTGCCTCCTACACAGGGGGCGTCGGACATGAGCAGTTCTTC
CASYTGGVGHEQFF
>TRBV6-4|TRBD2|NA|TRBJ2-3
TGTGCCAGCAGTGAGCGGGAGACAGATACGCAGTATTTT
CASSERETDTQYF
>TRBV9|NA|few|TRBJ1-6
TGTGCCAGCAGCGTAGAACGGAATTCACCCCTCCACTTT
CASSVERNSPLHF
>TRBV7-2|TRBD2|few|TRBJ2-3
TGTGCCAGCAGCTTAGTTCCAGCGGGGGGGTTGGATACGCAGTATTTT
CASSLVPAGGLDTQYF
>TRBV5-1|NA|NA|TRBJ1-2
TGCGCCAGCAGCGACGGACAGACGAACTATGGCTACACCTTC
CASSDGQTNYGYTF
>TRBV27|TRBD1|NA|TRBJ1-1
TGTGCCAGCAGACCCGTAGGACAGGGGAACCCGAACACTGAAGCTTTCTTT
CASRPVGQGNPNTEAFF
>TRBV7-9|NA|NA|TRBJ1-3
TGTGCCAGCAGCCCACAACAGGGCCTCGGAAACACCATATATTTT
CASSPQQGLGNTIYF
>TRBV28|NA|NA|TRBJ2-3
TGTGCCAGCAGTTTAACAAATACGCAGTATTTT
CASSLTNTQYF
>TRBV4-1|TRBD2|NA|TRBJ2-3
TGCGCCAGCAGCTTCTCCCTTAGGACTAGCCACACAGATACGCAGTATTTT
CASSFSLRTSHTDTQYF
>TRBV25-1|TRBD1|NA|TRBJ2-7
TGTGCCAGCACCCAGACAGGGTACTCCTACGAGCAGTACTTC
CASTQTGYSYEQYF
>TRBV2|NA|NA|TRBJ2-1
TGTGCCAGCAGTGAGGTAGAGGACAATGAGCAGTTCTTC
CASSEVEDNEQFF
>TRBV28|TRBD1|once|TRBJ1-1
TGTGCCAGCAGTTGGGACAGGGACACTGAAGCTTTCTTT
CASSWDRDTEAFF
>TRBV6-5|TRBD1|NA|TRBJ2-7
TGTGCCAGCAGTTCGCTCCGGCCGGGACAGCTCTACGAGCAGTACTTC
CASSSLRPGQLYEQYF
>TRBV5-1|TRBD2|NA|TRBJ2-7
TGCGCCAGCAGCGAAAACCGGGACTACTCCTACGAGCAGTACTTC
CASSENRDYSYEQYF
>TRBV19|NA|NA|TRBJ1-1
TGTGCCAGTAGTATTGTCAGGGCTACTGAAGCTTTCTTT
CASSIVRATEAFF
>TRBV4-1|NA|NA|TRBJ2-7
TGCGCCAGCAGCCAAAACACCATGTACGAGCAGTACTTC
CASSQNTMYEQYF
>TRBV9|NA|NA|TRBJ2-7
TGTGCCAGCAGCGGGGGCGAATCCTACGAGCAGTACTTC
CASSGGESYEQYF
>TRBV25-1|NA|NA|TRBJ2-7
TGTGCCAGCAGTGACCCCGCGGGGACCTCCTACGAGCAGTACTTC
CASSDPAGTSYEQYF
>TRBV4-1|NA|NA|TRBJ2-2
TGCGCCAGCAGCCTCGGCACCGGGGAGCTGTTTTTT
CASSLGTGELFF
>TRBV7-2|NA|NA|TRBJ1-2
TGTCCCACCACAGGGCTAATGGGGGGGAAGAAATATGGCTACACCTTC
CPTTGLMGGKKYGYTF
>TRBV5-8|TRBD1|NA|TRBJ2-7
TGTGCCAGCAGCTTGGCACGGGACAGGGTCTACTTC
CASSLARDRVYF
>TRBV6-1|TRBD2|NA|TRBJ2-5
TGTGCCAGCAGTGAACTAGCGGGTAACCAAGAGACCCAGTACTTC
CASSELAGNQETQYF
>TRBV6-1|TRBD1|few|TRBJ2-5
TGTGCCAGCAGTCCTGGGACAGCAGAAGAGACCCAGTACTTC
CASSPGTAEETQYF
>TRBV4-3|TRBD2|NA|TRBJ2-1
TGCGCCAGCAGCCAACTACTAGCGGGCCTTGTGTATGAGCAGTTCTTC
CASSQLLAGLVYEQFF
>TRBV18|TRBD2|once|TRBJ2-7
TGTGCCAGCTCACCGGGGGGGAGCTCCTACGAGCAGTACTTC
CASSPGGSSYEQYF
>TRBV28|TRBD2|NA|TRBJ2-7
TGTGCCAGCACTTGGACTAGCGGGAGCTACGAGCAGTACTTC
CASTWTSGSYEQYF
>TRBV5-4|NA|once|TRBJ2-7
TGTGCCAGCAGTCCCCAGACAGGTTCAACCTACGAGCAGTACTTC
CASSPQTGSTYEQYF